A selection of T cell receptor beta chains follows, all from one sample in a study of Graves' ophthalmopathy and Graves' hyperthyroidism. One entry per CDR3 protein, called by TCRdb with MiXCR from the multiplex PCR reads. The table includes hundreds of thousands of distinct CDR3 sequences, 15% detected once. The sample comprised peripheral blood. The receptors come from a woman younger than 30 with stable Graves' hyperthyroidism. CDR3s include the opening cysteine and the closing phenylalanine or tryptophan. Each record gives: clone size, J gene, V gene, D gene, CDR3 DNA, CDR3 protein. The D gene is left open where the match is weak. The size entry is marked missing in some rows and otherwise reads once, few, many or a size class.

clone size: many
J gene: TRBJ2-7
V gene: TRBV5-1
D gene: .
CDR3 DNA: TGCGCCAGCAGCTCATCCCGACTGAATTACGAGCAGTACTTC
CDR3 protein: CASSSSRLNYEQYF

clone size: many
J gene: TRBJ2-4
V gene: TRBV3-1
D gene: .
CDR3 DNA: TGTGCCAGCAGCCAACAAAGACCCTTCAAAAACATTCAGTACTTC
CDR3 protein: CASSQQRPFKNIQYF

clone size: few
J gene: TRBJ2-4
V gene: TRBV7-3
D gene: TRBD1
CDR3 DNA: TGTGCCAGCAGCCTCAGGGGGCGCGGGAACATTCAGTACTTC
CDR3 protein: CASSLRGRGNIQYF

clone size: many
J gene: TRBJ2-5
V gene: TRBV27
D gene: TRBD1
CDR3 DNA: TGTGCCAGCAGCTTCGACAGGGGGCCCTTTGGGGCCCAGTACTTC
CDR3 protein: CASSFDRGPFGAQYF

clone size: .
J gene: TRBJ1-2
V gene: TRBV29-1
D gene: .
CDR3 DNA: TGCAGCGTTGAAGACGTTAACTATGGCTACACCTTC
CDR3 protein: CSVEDVNYGYTF

clone size: .
J gene: TRBJ1-3
V gene: TRBV6-5
D gene: .
CDR3 DNA: TGTGCCAGCAGTTACTTGACGGGCCCTACCATCGGAAACACCATATATTTT
CDR3 protein: CASSYLTGPTIGNTIYF

clone size: many
J gene: TRBJ1-1
V gene: TRBV6-5
D gene: .
CDR3 DNA: TGTGCCAGCAGTTACTCGAGTGGGGGGAACACTGAAGCTTTCTTT
CDR3 protein: CASSYSSGGNTEAFF

clone size: many
J gene: TRBJ1-2
V gene: TRBV7-2
D gene: .
CDR3 DNA: TGTGCCAGCAGACTAACCCAGGGGAACTATGGCTACACCTTC
CDR3 protein: CASRLTQGNYGYTF

clone size: many
J gene: TRBJ2-7
V gene: TRBV6-2/TRBV6-3
D gene: .
CDR3 DNA: TGTGCCAGCAGTTACGGGCTGTTCACCTACGAGCAGTACTTC
CDR3 protein: CASSYGLFTYEQYF

clone size: many
J gene: TRBJ2-5
V gene: TRBV7-9
D gene: .
CDR3 DNA: TGTGCCAGCAGCCCTTCACTGGGGCCGGAGACCCAGTACTTC
CDR3 protein: CASSPSLGPETQYF